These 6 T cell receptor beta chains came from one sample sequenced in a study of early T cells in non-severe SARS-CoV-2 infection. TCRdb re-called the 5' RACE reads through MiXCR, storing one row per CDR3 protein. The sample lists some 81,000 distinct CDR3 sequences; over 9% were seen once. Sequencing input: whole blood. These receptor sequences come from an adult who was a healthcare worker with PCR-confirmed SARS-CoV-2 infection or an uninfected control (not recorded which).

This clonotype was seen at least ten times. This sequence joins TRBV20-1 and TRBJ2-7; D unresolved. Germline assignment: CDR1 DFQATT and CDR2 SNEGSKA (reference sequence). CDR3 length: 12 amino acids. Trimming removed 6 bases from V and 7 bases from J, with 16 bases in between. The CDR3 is CSAPDGVREQYF. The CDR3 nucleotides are TGCAGTGCCCCAGATGGGGTAAGGGAGCAGTACTTC.

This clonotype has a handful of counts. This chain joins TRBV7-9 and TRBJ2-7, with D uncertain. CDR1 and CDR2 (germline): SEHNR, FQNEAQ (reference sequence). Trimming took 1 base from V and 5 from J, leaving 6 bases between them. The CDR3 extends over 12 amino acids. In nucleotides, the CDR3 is TGTGCCAGCAGCTTAGGCGACCACGAGCAGTACTTC. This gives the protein CASSLGDHEQYF.

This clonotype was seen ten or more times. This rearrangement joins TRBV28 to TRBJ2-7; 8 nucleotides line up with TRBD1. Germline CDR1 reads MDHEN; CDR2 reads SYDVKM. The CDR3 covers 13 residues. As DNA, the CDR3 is TGTGCCAGCAGTTTGACAGGGGAAAGGGACGTCTTGGTC. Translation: CASSLTGERDVLV.

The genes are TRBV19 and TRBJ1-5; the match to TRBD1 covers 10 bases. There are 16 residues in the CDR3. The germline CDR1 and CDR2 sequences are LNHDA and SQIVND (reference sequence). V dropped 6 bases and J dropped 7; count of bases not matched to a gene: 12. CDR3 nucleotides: TGTGCCAGTAGGTCAGGACGGACAGGGGGTGGCCAGCCCCAGCATTTT. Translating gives CASRSGRTGGGQPQHF.

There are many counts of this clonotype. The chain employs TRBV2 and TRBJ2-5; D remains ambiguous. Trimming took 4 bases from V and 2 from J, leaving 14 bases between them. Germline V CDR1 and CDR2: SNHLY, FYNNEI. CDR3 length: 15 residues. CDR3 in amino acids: CASSGARGPQETQYF. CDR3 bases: TGTGCCAGCAGTGGGGCCCGCGGCCCTCAAGAGACCCAGTACTTC.

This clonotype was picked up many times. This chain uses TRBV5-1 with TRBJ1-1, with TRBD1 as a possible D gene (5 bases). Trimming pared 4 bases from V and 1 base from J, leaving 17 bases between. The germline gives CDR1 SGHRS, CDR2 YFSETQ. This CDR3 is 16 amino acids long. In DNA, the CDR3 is TGCGCCAGCAGCGCGGGGGGAGGCGGCTCGAACACTGAAGCTTTCTTT. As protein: CASSAGGGGSNTEAFF.